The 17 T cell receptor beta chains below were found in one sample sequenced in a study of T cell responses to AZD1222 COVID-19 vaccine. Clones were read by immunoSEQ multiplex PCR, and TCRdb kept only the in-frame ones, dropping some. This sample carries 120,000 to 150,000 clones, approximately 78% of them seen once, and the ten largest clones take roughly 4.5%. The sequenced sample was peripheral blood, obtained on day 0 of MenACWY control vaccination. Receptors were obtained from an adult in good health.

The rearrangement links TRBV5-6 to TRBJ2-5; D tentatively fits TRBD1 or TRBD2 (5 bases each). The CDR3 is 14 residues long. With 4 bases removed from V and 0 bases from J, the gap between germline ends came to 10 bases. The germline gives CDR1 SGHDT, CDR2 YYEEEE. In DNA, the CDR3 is TGTGCCAGCAGCAAGGGACGGTACCAAGAGACCCAGTACTTC. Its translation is CASSKGRYQETQYF. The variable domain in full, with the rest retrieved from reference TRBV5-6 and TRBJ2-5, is DAGVTQSPTHLIKTRGQQVTLRCSPKSGHDTVSWYQQALGQGPQFIFQYYEEEERQRGNFPDRFSGHQFPNYSSELNVNALLLGDSALYLCASSKGRYQETQYFGPGTRLLVL.

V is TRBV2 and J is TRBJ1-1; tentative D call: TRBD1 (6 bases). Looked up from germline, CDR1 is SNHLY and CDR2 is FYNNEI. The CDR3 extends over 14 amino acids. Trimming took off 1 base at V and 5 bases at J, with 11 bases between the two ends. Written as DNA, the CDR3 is TGTGCCAGCAGTGAAGGATGGGGGCCTACTGAAGCTTTCTTT. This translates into CASSEGWGPTEAFF.

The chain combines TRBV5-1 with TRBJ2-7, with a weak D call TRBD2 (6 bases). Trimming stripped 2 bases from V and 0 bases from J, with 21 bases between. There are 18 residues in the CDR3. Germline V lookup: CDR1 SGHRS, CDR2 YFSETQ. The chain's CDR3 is CASSFREAPTIRSYEQYV. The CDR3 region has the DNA TGCGCCAGCAGCTTTAGGGAGGCCCCCACAATCCGCTCCTACGAGCAGTACGTC.

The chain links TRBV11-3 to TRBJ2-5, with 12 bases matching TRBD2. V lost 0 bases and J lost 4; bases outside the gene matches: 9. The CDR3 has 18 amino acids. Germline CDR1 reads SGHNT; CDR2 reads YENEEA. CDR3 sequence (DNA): TGTGCCAGCAGCTTAGAGTCCCCACTAGCGGGGGGACGAGAGACCCAGTACTTC. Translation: CASSLESPLAGGRETQYF.

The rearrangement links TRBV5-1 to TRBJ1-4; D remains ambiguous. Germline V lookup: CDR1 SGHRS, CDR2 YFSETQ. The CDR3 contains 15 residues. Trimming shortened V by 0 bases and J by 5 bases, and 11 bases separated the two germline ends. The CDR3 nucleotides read TGCGCCAGCAGCTTGGCATACCAAACGAATGAAAAACTGTTTTTT. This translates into CASSLAYQTNEKLFF.

This CDR3 reads CASSANRLAGDYNEQFF. The DNA of the CDR3 is TGTGCCAGCAGCGCAAACCGACTAGCGGGGGACTACAATGAGCAGTTCTTC. The rearrangement uses TRBV6-2 or TRBV6-3 and TRBJ2-1; 12 bases agree with TRBD2. The CDR3 extends over 17 amino acids. Germline values: CDR1 MNHEY, CDR2 SVGEGT. Trimming at V came to 6 bases and at J to 3 bases, leaving 9 bases not matched to a gene.

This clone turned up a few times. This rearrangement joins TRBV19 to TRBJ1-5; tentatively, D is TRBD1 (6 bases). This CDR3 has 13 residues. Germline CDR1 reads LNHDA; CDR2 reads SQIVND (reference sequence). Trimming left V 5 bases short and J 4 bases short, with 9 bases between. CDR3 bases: TGTGCCAGTAGTCCAACAGGGAATCAGCCCCAGCATTTT. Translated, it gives CASSPTGNQPQHF.

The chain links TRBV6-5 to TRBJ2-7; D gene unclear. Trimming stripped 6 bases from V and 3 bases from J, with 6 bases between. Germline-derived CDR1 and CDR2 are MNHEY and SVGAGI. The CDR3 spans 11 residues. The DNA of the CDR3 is TGTGCCAGCAGGTCAAACTACGAGCAGTACTTC. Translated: CASRSNYEQYF.

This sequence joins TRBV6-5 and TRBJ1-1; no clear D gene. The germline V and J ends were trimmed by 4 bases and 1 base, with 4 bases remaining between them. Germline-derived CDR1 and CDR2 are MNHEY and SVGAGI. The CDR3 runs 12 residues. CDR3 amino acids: CASSSPNTEAFF. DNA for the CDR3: TGTGCCAGCAGTTCTCCGAACACTGAAGCTTTCTTT.

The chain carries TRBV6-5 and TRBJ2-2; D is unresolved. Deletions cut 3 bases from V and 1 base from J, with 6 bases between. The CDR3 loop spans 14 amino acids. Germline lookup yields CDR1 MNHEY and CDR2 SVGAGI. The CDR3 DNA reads TGTGCCAGCAGTTATGGGGAGAACACCGGGGAGCTGTTTTTT. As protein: CASSYGENTGELFF.

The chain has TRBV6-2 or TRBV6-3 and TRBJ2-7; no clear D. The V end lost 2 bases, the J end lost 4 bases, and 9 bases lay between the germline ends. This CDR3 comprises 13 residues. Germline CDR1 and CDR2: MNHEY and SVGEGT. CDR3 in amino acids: CASSYNAPYEQYF. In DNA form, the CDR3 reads TGTGCCAGCAGTTACAACGCGCCATACGAGCAGTACTTC.

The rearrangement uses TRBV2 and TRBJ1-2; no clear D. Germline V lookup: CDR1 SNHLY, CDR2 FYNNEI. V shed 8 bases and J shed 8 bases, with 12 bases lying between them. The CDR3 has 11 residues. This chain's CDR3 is CASLNSGGYTF. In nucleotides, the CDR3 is TGTGCCAGCCTAAATTCAGGCGGCTACACCTTC.

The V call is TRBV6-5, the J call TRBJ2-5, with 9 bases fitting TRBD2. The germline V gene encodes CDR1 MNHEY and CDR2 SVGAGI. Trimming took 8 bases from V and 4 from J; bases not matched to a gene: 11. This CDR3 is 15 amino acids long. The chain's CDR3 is CASGRVRGGSETQYF. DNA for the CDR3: TGTGCCAGCGGACGTGTGCGGGGGGGGTCAGAGACCCAGTACTTC.

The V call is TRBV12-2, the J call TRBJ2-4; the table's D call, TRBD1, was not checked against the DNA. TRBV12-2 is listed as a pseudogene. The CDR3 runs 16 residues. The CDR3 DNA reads TGTGCAAGTCGCTTAGCCCCTGACAATCCCAAAAACATTCAGTACTTC. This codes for CASRLAPDNPKNIQYF.

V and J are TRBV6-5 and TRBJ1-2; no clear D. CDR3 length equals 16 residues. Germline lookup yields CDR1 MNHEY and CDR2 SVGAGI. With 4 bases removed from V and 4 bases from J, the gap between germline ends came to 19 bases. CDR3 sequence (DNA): TGTGCCAGCAGTTTTACGTTATCGGGTTCGGGCTATGGCTACACCTTC. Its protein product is CASSFTLSGSGYGYTF.

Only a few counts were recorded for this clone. Written as DNA, the CDR3 is TGTGCCAGCAGTACCCTTCAAAACACCATATATTTT. It codes for CASSTLQNTIYF. The J gene is TRBJ1-3, the V gene TRBV28, with no clear D. The CDR3 length is 12 residues. Germline-derived CDR1 and CDR2 are MDHEN and SYDVKM. V was clipped by 5 bases and J by 6 bases, with 8 bases between them.

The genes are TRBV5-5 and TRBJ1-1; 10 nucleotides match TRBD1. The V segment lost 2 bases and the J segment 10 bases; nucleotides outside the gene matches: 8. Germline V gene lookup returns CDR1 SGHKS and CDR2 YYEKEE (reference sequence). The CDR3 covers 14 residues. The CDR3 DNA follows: TGTGCCAGCAGCTTTCTCGGGACAGGGGATGGAGCTTTCTTT. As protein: CASSFLGTGDGAFF.